The clone carrying this TCR beta chain occurred once. This entry is derived from a study of blood T cell repertoires in COVID-19. Study overall: Whether acute or convalescent, the COVID-19 samples came from the United States, Italy and Spain. T cells, B-cell-depleted T cells, or PBMCs supplied cDNA or gDNA.

CDR1 and CDR2 (germline): SGDLS, YYNGEE. The CDR3 has 15 amino acids. V was clipped by 4 bases and J by 3 bases, with 17 bases between them. Original handling: The assay estimated nucleated cells by amplifying reference gene primers. Profiling relied on immunoSEQ multiplex PCR, and the TCRdb table lists in-frame clones only, not all of them. The DNA gave D and trimming, while V, J and clone size come from that table. The sample has 200,000 to 250,000 clones, 80% to 90% seen once; the top ten hold around 0.96%. The TCR was taken from a middle-aged man with acute or convalescent COVID-19. The chain joins TRBV9 to TRBJ2-7; D is possibly TRBD2 (6 bases). Sequencing used peripheral blood. The CDR3 here is CASSPSRVGGYEQYF. For the CDR3, the DNA is TGTGCCAGCAGCCCCTCCAGGGTGGGGGGCTACGAGCAGTACTTC.